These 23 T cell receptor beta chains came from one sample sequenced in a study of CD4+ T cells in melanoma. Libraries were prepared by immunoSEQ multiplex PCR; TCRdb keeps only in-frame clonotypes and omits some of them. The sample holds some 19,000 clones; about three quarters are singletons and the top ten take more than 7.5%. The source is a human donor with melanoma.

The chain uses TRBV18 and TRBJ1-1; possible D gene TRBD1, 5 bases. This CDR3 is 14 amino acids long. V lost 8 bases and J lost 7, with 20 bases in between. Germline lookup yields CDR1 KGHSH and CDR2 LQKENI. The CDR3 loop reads CASLAGRQGGEAFF. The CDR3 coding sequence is TGTGCCAGCCTCGCCGGAAGGCAGGGAGGTGAAGCTTTCTTT.

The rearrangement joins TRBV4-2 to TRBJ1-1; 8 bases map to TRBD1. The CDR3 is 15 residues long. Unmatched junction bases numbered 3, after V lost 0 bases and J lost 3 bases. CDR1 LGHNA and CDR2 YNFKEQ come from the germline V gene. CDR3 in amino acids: CASSQDFRGHTEAFF. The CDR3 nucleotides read TGTGCCAGCAGCCAAGATTTCAGGGGGCACACTGAAGCTTTCTTT.

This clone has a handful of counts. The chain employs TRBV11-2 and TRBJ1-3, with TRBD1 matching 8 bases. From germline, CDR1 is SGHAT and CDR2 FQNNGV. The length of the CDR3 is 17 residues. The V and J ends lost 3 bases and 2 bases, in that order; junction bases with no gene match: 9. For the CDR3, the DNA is TGTGCCAGCAGCTTGGGACGGCAGGGGGCGGCTGGAAACACCATATATTTT. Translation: CASSLGRQGAAGNTIYF. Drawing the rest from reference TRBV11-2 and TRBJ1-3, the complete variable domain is EAGVAQSPRYKIIEKRQSVAFWCNPISGHATLYWYQQILGQGPKLLIQFQNNGVVDDSQLPKDRFSAERLKGVDSTLKIQPAKLEDSAVYLCASSLGRQGAAGNTIYFGEGSWLTVV.

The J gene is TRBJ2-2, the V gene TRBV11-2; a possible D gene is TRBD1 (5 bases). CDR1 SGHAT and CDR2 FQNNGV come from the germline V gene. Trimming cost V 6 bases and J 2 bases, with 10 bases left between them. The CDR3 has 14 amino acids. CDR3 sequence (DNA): TGTGCCAGCAGAGCAGGGTTCAACACCGGGGAGCTGTTTTTT. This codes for CASRAGFNTGELFF.

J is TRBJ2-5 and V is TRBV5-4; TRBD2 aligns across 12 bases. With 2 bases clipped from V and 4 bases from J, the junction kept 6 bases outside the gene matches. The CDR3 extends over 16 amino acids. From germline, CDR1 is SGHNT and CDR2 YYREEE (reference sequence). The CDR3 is CASSFTSGGRGETQYF. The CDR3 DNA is TGTGCCAGCAGCTTTACTAGCGGGGGGCGGGGAGAGACCCAGTACTTC.

CDR3 sequence: CASSNRDRPSGEQFF. As DNA, the CDR3 is TGTGCCAGCAGCAACCGGGACAGGCCTTCTGGAGAGCAGTTCTTC. This chain connects TRBV7-9 to TRBJ2-1; 8 bases are a match to TRBD1. With 5 bases clipped from V and 10 bases from J, the junction kept 13 bases outside the gene matches. This CDR3 region has 15 residues. From germline, CDR1 is SEHNR and CDR2 FQNEAQ (reference sequence).

Here the CDR3 reads CATSRDRGPSTDTQYF. The CDR3 DNA sequence: TGTGCCACCAGCAGAGATCGGGGTCCTAGCACAGATACGCAGTATTTT. The chain couples TRBV15 to TRBJ2-3; possible D gene TRBD2, 5 bases. Trimming shortened V by 0 bases and J by 0 bases, and 10 bases separated the two germline ends. Per germline, CDR1 LNHNV and CDR2 YYDKDF (reference sequence). This CDR3 is 16 amino acids long.

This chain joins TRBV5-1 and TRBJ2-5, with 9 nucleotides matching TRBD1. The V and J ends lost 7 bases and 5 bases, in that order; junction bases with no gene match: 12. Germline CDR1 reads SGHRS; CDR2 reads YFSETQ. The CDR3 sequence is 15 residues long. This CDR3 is CASGRAQGAGETQYF. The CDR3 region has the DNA TGCGCCAGCGGACGCGCACAGGGGGCAGGGGAGACCCAGTACTTC.

The DNA of the CDR3 is TGTGCCAGCAGTAAGACAGAGTACGAGCAGTACTTC. It translates to CASSKTEYEQYF. This chain joins TRBV25-1 and TRBJ2-7; D perhaps matches TRBD1 (5 bases). The length of the CDR3 is 12 residues. Germline loops: CDR1 MGHDK, CDR2 SYGVNS. Trimming cost V 5 bases and J 4 bases, with 9 bases left between them.

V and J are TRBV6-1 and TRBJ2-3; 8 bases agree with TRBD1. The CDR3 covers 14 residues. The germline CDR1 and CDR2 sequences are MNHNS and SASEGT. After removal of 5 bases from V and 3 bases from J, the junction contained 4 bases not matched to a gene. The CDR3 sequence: CASSTRTGTDTQYF. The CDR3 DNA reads TGTGCCAGCAGTACCCGGACAGGGACAGATACGCAGTATTTT.

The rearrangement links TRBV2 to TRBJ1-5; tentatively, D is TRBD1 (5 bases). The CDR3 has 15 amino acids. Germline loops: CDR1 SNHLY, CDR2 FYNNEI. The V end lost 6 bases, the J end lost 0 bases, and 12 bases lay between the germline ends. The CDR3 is CASSVTGYSNQPQHF. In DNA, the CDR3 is TGTGCCAGCAGCGTAACAGGATATAGCAATCAGCCCCAGCATTTT. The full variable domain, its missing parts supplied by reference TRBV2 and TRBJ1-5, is EPEVTQTPSHQVTQMGQEVILRCVPISNHLYFYWYRQILGQKVEFLVSFYNNEISEKSEIFDDQFSVERPDGSNFTLKIRSTKLEDSAMYFCASSVTGYSNQPQHFGDGTRLSIL.

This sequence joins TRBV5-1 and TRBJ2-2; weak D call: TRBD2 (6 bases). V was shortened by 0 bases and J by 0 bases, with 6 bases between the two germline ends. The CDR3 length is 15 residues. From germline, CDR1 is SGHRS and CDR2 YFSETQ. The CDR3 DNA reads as TGCGCCAGCAGCTTGGGACTAGCGAACACCGGGGAGCTGTTTTTT. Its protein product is CASSLGLANTGELFF.

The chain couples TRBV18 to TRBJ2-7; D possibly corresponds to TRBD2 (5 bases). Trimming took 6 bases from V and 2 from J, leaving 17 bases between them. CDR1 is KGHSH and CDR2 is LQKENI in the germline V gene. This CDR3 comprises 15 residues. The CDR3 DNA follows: TGTGCCAGCTCTCATGTCGCGGCCGGGACCTACGAGCAGTACTTC. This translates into CASSHVAAGTYEQYF. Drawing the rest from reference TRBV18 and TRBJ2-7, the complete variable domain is NAGVMQNPRHLVRRRGQEARLRCSPMKGHSHVYWYRQLPEEGLKFMVYLQKENIIDESGMPKERFSAEFPKEGPSILRIQQVVRGDSAAYFCASSHVAAGTYEQYFGPGTRLTVT.

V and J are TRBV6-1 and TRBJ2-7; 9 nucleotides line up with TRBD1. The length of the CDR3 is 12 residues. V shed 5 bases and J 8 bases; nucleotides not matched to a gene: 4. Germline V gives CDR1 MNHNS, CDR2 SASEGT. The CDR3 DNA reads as TGTGCCAGCAGTCGGGACAGGGCACAGCAGTACTTC. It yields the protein CASSRDRAQQYF.

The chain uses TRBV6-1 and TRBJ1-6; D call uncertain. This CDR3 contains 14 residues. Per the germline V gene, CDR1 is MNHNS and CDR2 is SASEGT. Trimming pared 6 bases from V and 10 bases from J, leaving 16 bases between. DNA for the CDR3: TGTGCCAGCAGCGTCAGCCGGCACCTCTCACCCCTCCACTTT. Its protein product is CASSVSRHLSPLHF.

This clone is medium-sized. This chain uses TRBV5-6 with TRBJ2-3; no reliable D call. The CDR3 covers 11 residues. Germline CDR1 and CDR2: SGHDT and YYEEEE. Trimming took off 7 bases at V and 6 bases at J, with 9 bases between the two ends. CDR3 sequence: CASQLGDTQYF. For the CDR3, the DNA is TGTGCCAGCCAACTGGGGGATACGCAGTATTTT.

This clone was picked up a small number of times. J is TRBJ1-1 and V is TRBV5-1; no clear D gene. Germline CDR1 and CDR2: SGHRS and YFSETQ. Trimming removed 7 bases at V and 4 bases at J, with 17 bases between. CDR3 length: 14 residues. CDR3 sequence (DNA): TGCGCCAGCGGCCCTTCCTTCTCGGGCACTGAAGCTTTCTTT. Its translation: CASGPSFSGTEAFF. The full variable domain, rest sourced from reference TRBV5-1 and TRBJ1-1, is KAGVTQTPRYLIKTRGQQVTLSCSPISGHRSVSWYQQTPGQGLQFLFEYFSETQRNKGNFPGRFSGRQFSNSRSEMNVSTLELGDSALYLCASGPSFSGTEAFFGQGTRLTVV.

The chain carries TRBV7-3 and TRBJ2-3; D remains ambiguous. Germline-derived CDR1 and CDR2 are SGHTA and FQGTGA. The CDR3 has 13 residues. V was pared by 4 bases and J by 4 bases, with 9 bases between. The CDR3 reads CASSSIPADTQYF. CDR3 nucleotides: TGTGCCAGCAGCTCCATCCCCGCAGATACGCAGTATTTT.

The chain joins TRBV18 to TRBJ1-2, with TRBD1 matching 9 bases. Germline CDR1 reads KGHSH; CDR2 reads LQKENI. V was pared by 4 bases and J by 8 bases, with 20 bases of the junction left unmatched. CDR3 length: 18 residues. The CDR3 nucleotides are TGTGCCAGCTCACTCGCGAGAACAGGGGGCTCTAACTATGGCGGCTACACCTTC. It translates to CASSLARTGGSNYGGYTF.

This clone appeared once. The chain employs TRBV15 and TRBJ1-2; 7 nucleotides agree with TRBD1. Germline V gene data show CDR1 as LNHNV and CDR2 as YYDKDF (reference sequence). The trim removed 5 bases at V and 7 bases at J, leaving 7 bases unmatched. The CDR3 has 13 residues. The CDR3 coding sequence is TGTGCCACCAGCGAAGACAGGGCCTCTGGCTACACCTTC. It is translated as CATSEDRASGYTF.

Written as DNA, the CDR3 is TGTGCCAGCAGCTCGGACAGAAAAGATACGCAGTATTTT. This sequence encodes CASSSDRKDTQYF. The chain uses TRBV11-2 and TRBJ2-3, with D perhaps matching TRBD1 (6 bases). V was shortened by 4 bases and J by 5 bases, with 10 bases between the two germline ends. CDR1 and CDR2 (germline): SGHAT, FQNNGV. There are 13 residues in the CDR3.

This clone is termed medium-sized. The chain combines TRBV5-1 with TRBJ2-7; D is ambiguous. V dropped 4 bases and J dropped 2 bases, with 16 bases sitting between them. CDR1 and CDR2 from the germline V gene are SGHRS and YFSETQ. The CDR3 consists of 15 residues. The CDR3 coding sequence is TGCGCCAGCAGCCCTGAATTGGGGATGACCTACGAGCAGTACTTC. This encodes CASSPELGMTYEQYF.

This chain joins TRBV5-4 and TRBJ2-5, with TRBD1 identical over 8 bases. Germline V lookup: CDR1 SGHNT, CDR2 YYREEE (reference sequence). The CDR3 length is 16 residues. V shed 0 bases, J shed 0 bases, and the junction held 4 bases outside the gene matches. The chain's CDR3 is CASSLGQGLYQETQYF. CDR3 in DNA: TGTGCCAGCAGCTTGGGACAGGGGCTTTACCAAGAGACCCAGTACTTC.